This T cell receptor (beta chain) was captured by sequencing in a study of blood T cell repertoires in COVID-19. Study as a whole: The study drew acute and convalescent COVID-19 samples from the United States, Italy and Spain. Sources were T cells, B-cell-depleted T cells, or PBMCs; the material itself was cDNA or gDNA.

This clone has a handful of counts. Original data processing: Cell counts per sample came from amplifying reference gene primers. Method: immunoSEQ multiplex PCR; TCRdb's copy keeps in-frame clones and lacks some. V and J calls and clone size come straight from that table; D and trimming were deduced from the DNA. Among roughly 210,000 clones, around 89% were seen once, and the ten largest hold about 1.8%. The TCR was taken from a man between 65 and 85 years old with acute or convalescent COVID-19. The sample consisted of peripheral blood.

CDR3 region: CASREGTSGTRSPYEQYF. The CDR3 DNA follows: TGTGCCAGCAGAGAAGGGACTAGCGGGACCCGTTCGCCCTACGAGCAGTACTTC. The chain couples TRBV28 to TRBJ2-7; 13 bases fit TRBD2. After removal of 6 bases from V and 2 bases from J, the junction contained 13 bases not matched to a gene. Per the germline V gene, CDR1 is MDHEN and CDR2 is SYDVKM. The CDR3 is 18 residues long.